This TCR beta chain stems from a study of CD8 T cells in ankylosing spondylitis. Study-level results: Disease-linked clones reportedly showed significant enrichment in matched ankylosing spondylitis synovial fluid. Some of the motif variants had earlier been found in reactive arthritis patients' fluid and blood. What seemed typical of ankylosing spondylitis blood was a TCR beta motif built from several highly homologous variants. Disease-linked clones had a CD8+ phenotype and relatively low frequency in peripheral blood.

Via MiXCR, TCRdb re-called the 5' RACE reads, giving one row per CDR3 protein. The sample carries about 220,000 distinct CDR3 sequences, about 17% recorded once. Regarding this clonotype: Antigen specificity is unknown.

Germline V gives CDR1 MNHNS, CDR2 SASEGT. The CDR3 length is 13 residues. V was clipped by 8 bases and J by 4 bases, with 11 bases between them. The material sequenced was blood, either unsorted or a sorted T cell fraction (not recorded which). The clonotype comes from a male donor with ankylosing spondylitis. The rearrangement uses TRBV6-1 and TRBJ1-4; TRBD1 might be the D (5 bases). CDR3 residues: CASRGDDNEKLFF. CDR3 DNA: TGTGCCAGCCGGGGGGACGATAATGAAAAACTGTTTTTT.